This TCR beta chain was found in a study of blood T cells in healthy people across ages. Turning to the study itself: In model experiments, template switching was able to capture about one barcoded beta molecule for every two T cells that were present. Study-wide findings and caveats: Naive T cell percentage and TCR beta diversity correlated strongly.

A second about 7 to 12 cycle PCR used barcoded and J-beta primers. TCRdb itself ran the 5' RACE reads through MiXCR, one entry per CDR3 protein. The data show about 830,000 distinct CDR3 sequences, roughly 60% seen once. The ends were cut back, 0 bases at V and 0 bases at J, with 12 bases in the middle. The germline gives CDR1 DFQATT, CDR2 SNEGSKA (reference sequence). The CDR3 is 16 amino acids. As regards this clonotype: Its cognate antigen is unknown.

Individuals who donated were healthy Caucasians from Russia aged roughly 6 to 90. Per-sample PBMC isolation yielded at least 6.5 million cells. This chain joins TRBV20-1 and TRBJ2-1, with a possible D match to TRBD2 (6 bases). The sample consisted of blood. This receptor was obtained from a man in his thirties or forties in good health. The CDR3 bases are TGCAGTGCTAGAGATGCGGGACCAAACTCCTACAATGAGCAGTTCTTC. As protein: CSARDAGPNSYNEQFF.